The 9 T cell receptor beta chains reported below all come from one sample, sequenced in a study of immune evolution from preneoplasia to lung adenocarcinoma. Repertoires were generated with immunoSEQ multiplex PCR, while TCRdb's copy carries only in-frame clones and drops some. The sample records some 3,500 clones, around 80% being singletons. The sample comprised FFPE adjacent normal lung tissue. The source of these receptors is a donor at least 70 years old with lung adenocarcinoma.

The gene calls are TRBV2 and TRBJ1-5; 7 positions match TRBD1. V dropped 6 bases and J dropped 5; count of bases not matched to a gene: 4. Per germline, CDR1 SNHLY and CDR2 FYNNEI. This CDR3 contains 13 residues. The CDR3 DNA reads TGTGCCAGCAGCGGGACAGTTGATCAGCCCCAGCATTTT. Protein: CASSGTVDQPQHF.

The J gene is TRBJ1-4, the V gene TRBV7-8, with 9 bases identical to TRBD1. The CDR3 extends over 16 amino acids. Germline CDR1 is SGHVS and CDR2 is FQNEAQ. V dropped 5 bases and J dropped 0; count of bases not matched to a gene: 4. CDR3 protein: CASSKRQGATNEKLFF. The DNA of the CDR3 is TGTGCCAGCAGCAAAAGACAGGGGGCAACTAATGAAAAACTGTTTTTT.

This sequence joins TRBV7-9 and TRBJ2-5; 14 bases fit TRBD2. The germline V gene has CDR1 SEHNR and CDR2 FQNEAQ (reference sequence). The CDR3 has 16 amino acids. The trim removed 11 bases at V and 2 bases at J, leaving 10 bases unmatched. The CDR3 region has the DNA TGTGCCCCCCCGGGACTAGCGGGAGTAGGGCAAGAGACCCAGTACTTC. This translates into CAPPGLAGVGQETQYF.

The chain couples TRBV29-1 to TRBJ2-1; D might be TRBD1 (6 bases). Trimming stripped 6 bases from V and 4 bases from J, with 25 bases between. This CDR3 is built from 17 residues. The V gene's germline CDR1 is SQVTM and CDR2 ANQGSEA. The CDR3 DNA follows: TGCAGCGTAATAGGGACACCCTCCGACAGCCCATACAATGAGCAGTTCTTC. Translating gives CSVIGTPSDSPYNEQFF.

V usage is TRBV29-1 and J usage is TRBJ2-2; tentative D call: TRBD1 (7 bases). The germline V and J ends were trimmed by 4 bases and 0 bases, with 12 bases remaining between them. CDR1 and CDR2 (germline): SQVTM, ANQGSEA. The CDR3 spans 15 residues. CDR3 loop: CSVVAGQSNTGELFF. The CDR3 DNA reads TGCAGCGTTGTTGCGGGACAGTCGAACACCGGGGAGCTGTTTTTT.

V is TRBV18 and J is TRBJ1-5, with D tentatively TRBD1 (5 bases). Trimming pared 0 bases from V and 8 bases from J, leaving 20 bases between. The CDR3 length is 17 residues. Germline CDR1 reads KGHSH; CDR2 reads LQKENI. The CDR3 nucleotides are TGTGCCAGCTCACCACCCCCGCAGGGACTAGGGATGGAGCCCCAGCATTTT. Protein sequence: CASSPPPQGLGMEPQHF.

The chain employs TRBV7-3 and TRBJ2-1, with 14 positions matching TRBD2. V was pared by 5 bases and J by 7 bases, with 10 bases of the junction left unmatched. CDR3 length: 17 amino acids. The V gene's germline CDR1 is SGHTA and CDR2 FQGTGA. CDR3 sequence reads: CASSLKRGLAGVNEQFF. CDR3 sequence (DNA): TGTGCCAGCAGCCTAAAAAGGGGACTAGCGGGAGTAAATGAGCAGTTCTTC.

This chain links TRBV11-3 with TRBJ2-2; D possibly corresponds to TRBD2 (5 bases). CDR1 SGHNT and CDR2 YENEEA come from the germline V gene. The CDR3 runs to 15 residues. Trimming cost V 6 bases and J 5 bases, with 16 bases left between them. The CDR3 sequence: CASREGGVGTGELFF. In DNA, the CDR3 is TGTGCCAGCAGAGAGGGCGGTGTGGGGACCGGGGAGCTGTTTTTT.

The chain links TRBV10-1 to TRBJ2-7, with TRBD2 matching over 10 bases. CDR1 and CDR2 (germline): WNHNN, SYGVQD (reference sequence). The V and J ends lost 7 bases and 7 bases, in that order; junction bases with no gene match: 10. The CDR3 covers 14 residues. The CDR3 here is CASIGSGRTKEQYF. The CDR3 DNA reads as TGCGCCAGCATCGGTAGCGGGAGGACGAAAGAGCAGTACTTC.